These 12 T cell receptor beta chains were all obtained from the same sample, sequenced in a study of shared clonotypes between healthy human individuals. Measured with immunoSEQ multiplex PCR; TCRdb has only the in-frame clones, and not every one. Of around 500,000 clones listed, 76% are singletons. Source material: PBMCs. The receptors stem from a woman aged 40 to 50 in good health. Some clones in this sample may be carry-over from other donors' samples.

The rearrangement uses TRBV5-1 and TRBJ2-5; D tentatively reads TRBD1 or TRBD2 (5 bases each). In germline, CDR1 is SGHRS, CDR2 YFSETQ. CDR3 length: 15 amino acids. V was trimmed by 2 bases and J by 6 bases, leaving 17 bases between them. DNA of the CDR3: TGCGCCAGCAGCTTCGGGACCGTAAACCGGAAGACCCAGTACTTC. It specifies CASSFGTVNRKTQYF.

The chain combines TRBV25-1 with TRBJ2-4; possibly TRBD1 or TRBD2 for D (5 bases each). The germline gives CDR1 MGHDK, CDR2 SYGVNS. V was shortened by 3 bases and J by 5 bases, with 17 bases between the two germline ends. The CDR3 is made up of 16 amino acids. This CDR3 is CASSDPGRDGENIQYF. CDR3 nucleotides: TGTGCCAGCAGTGACCCCGGTCGGGACGGGGAAAACATTCAGTACTTC.

In its sample, this clone was seen a few times. The rearrangement links TRBV5-4 to TRBJ2-1; D possibly matches TRBD1 or TRBD2 (5 bases each). Germline CDR1 is SGHNT and CDR2 is YYREEE (reference sequence). The CDR3 spans 16 residues. V was trimmed by 4 bases and J by 9 bases, leaving 23 bases between them. The CDR3 here is CASSPIRSRSRGEQFF. The DNA for the CDR3 is TGTGCCAGCAGCCCCATTCGAAGCAGATCGAGGGGTGAGCAGTTCTTC. Variable domain in full (rest from reference TRBV5-4 and TRBJ2-1): ETGVTQSPTHLIKTRGQQVTLRCSSQSGHNTVSWYQQALGQGPQFIFQYYREEENGRGNFPPRFSGLQFPNYSSELNVNALELDDSALYLCASSPIRSRSRGEQFFGPGTRLTVL.

The chain links TRBV18 to TRBJ2-6; D may correspond to TRBD1 or TRBD2 (5 bases each). The germline gives CDR1 KGHSH, CDR2 LQKENI. V lost 0 bases, J lost 2 bases, and 8 bases lay in between. This CDR3 spans 16 amino acids. CDR3 sequence reads: CASSPPGAAGANVLTF. In DNA, the CDR3 is TGTGCCAGCTCACCACCCGGGGCAGCTGGGGCCAACGTCCTGACTTTC.

In DNA, the CDR3 is TGTGCAAGTCGCTTAGGGGCAGGCACCCATCAGCCCCAGCATTTT. Protein: CASRLGAGTHQPQHF. The rearrangement uses TRBV12-2 and TRBJ1-5; no check of the table's D call, TRBD1, against the DNA was made. TRBV12-2 is listed as a pseudogene. The CDR3 is 15 amino acids.

The chain has TRBV7-9 and TRBJ2-1, with 8 bases lining up with TRBD1. CDR1 is SEHNR and CDR2 is FQNEAQ in the germline V gene (reference sequence). The CDR3 is 16 residues long. The trim removed 5 bases at V and 0 bases at J, leaving 6 bases unmatched. The CDR3 DNA reads TGTGCCAGCAGCCGCAGACAGGGGCGCTCCTACAATGAGCAGTTCTTC. It encodes CASSRRQGRSYNEQFF.

This sequence joins TRBV28 and TRBJ2-5; a possible D gene is TRBD2 (6 bases). CDR1 is MDHEN, CDR2 SYDVKM, per germline. The CDR3 consists of 15 residues. V lost 5 bases and J lost 0, with 13 bases in between. Here the CDR3 reads CASSPGDGYQETQYF. The CDR3 coding sequence is TGTGCCAGCAGTCCGGGGGACGGATACCAAGAGACCCAGTACTTC.

The rearrangement uses TRBV7-2 and TRBJ2-5; TRBD1 might be the D (6 bases). V was cut by 1 base and J by 5 bases, with 14 bases left in between. Germline-derived CDR1 and CDR2 are SGHTA and FQGNSA. This CDR3 comprises 15 residues. The CDR3 nucleotides read TGTGCCAGCAGCTTAGGGGCAGGGGTCTATGAGACCCAGTACTTC. Its translation is CASSLGAGVYETQYF.

The chain joins TRBV11-3 to TRBJ2-3, with unresolved D. From germline, CDR1 is SGHNT and CDR2 YENEEA. The CDR3 covers 14 residues. V dropped 2 bases and J dropped 0 bases, with 6 bases sitting between them. For the CDR3, the DNA is TGTGCCAGCAGCTTATTCACGAGCACAGATACGCAGTATTTT. Its translation is CASSLFTSTDTQYF.

V is TRBV4-2 and J is TRBJ2-1, with 12 bases identical to TRBD1. The CDR3 loop spans 20 amino acids. The trim removed 1 base at V and 0 bases at J, leaving 10 bases unmatched. CDR1 is LGHNA, CDR2 YNFKEQ, per germline. This CDR3 reads CASSQVGTGGAITSYNEQFF. In nucleotides, the CDR3 is TGTGCCAGCAGCCAAGTGGGGACAGGGGGCGCGATTACCTCCTACAATGAGCAGTTCTTC.

The chain couples TRBV30 to TRBJ2-2; 10 bases are a match to TRBD1. Looked up from germline, CDR1 is GTSNPN and CDR2 is SVGIG (reference sequence). The CDR3 is made up of 15 amino acids. J lost 7 bases, V lost 2 bases, and 7 bases had no gene match. Written as DNA, the CDR3 is TGTGCCTGGAGTATTGTGACAGGGGGCTTCGGGGAGCTGTTTTTT. Its translation is CAWSIVTGGFGELFF. Variable domain in full (rest from reference TRBV30 and TRBJ2-2): SQTIHQWPATLVQPVGSPLSLECTVEGTSNPNLYWYRQAAGRGLQLLFYSVGIGQISSEVPQNLSASRPQDRQFILSSKKLLLSDSGFYLCAWSIVTGGFGELFFGEGSRLTVL.

This clone was recorded only once. Relative to the germline gene, one junction end is altered; a read error may explain this. The rearrangement links TRBV7-7 to TRBJ2-2; 10 bases are a match to TRBD2. Germline V lookup: CDR1 SSHAT, CDR2 FNYEAQ (reference sequence). This CDR3 comprises 17 residues. In DNA form, the CDR3 reads TGTGCTAGCAGCTTACGGGCTAGCGGGAGGAACACCGGGGAGCTGTTTTTT. It codes for CASSLRASGRNTGELFF.